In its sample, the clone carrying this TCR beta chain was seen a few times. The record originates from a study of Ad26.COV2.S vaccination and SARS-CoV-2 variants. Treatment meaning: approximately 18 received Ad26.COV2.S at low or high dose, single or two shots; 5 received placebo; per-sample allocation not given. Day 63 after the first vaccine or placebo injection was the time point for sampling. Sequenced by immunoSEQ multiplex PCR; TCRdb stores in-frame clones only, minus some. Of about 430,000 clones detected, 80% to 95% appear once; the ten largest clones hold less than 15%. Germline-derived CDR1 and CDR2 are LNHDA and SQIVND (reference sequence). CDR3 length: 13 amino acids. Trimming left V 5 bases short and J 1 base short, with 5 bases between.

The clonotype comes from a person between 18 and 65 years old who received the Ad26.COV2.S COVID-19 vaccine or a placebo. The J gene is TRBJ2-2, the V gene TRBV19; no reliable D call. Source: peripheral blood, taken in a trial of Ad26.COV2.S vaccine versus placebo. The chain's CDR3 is CASSSQNTGELFF. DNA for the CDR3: TGTGCCAGTAGTTCCCAGAACACCGGGGAGCTGTTTTTT.